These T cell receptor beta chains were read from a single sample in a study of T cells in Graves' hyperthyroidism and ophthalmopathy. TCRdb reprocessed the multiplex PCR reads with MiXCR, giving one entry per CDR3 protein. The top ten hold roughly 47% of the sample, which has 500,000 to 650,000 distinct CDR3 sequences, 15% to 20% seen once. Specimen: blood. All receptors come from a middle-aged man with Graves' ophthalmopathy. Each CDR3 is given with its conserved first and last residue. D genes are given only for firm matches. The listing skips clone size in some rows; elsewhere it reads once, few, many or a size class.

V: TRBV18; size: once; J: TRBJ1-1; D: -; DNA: TGTGCCAGCTCACCAATCAGGGGAGGGAACACTGAAGCTTTCTTT; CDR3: CASSPIRGGNTEAFF
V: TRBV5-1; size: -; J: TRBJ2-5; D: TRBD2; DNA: TGCGCCAGCAGCCCCCTCGGGGGACTAGCAGAGACCCAGTACTTC; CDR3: CASSPLGGLAETQYF
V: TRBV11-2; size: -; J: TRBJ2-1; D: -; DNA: TGTGCCAGCAGCTTAGTGGGGGGCTCGGGTAATGAGCAGTTCTTC; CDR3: CASSLVGGSGNEQFF
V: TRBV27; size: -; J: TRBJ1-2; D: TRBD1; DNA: TGTGCCAGCGGGGGCGACAGGGTAGGACCTAACTATGGCTACACCTTC; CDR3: CASGGDRVGPNYGYTF
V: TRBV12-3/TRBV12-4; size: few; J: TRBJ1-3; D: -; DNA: TGTGCCAGCAGTTACGCGGGTCCTAACTCTGGAAACACCATATATTTT; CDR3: CASSYAGPNSGNTIYF
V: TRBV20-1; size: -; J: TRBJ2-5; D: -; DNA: TGCAGTGCTACTAAGGGACCCAGCCAAGAGACCCAGTACTTC; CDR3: CSATKGPSQETQYF
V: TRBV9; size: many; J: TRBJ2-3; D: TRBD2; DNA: TGTGCCAGCAGCGCTGGGACTAGCGGGGTTTCAGATACGCAGTATTTT; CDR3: CASSAGTSGVSDTQYF
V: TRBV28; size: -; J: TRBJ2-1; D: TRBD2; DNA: TGTGCCATCCATAGCGGGAGAGGGCATGAGCAGTTCTTC; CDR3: CAIHSGRGHEQFF
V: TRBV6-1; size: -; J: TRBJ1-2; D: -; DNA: TGTGCCAGCAGTTCGAACGCTAACTATGGCTACACCTTC; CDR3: CASSSNANYGYTF
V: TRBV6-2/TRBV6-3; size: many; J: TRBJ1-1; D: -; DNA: TGTGCCAGCAGTCCCAACGCGGGACCGGGAACTGAAGCTTTCTTT; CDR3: CASSPNAGPGTEAFF
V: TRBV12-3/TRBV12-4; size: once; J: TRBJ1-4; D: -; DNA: TGTGCCAGCAGTTTAAGCACTTCAAGCGGTGAAAAACTGTTTTTT; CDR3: CASSLSTSSGEKLFF
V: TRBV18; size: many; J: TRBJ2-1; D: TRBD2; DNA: TGTGCCAGCTCGCCTGAGCGGGAATCCAATGAGCAGTTCTTC; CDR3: CASSPERESNEQFF
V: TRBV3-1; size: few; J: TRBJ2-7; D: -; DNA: TGTGCCAGCAGCCAAGATCTCTCGCGGGGCACCTACGAGCAGTACTTC; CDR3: CASSQDLSRGTYEQYF
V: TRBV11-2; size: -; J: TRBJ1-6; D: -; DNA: TGTGCCAGCGGCATATCAGGGTATCGCAATTCACCCCTCCACTTT; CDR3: CASGISGYRNSPLHF
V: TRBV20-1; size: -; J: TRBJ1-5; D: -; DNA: TGCAGTGCTAGAGAAGGGATGGGGTATAGCAATCAGCCCCAGCATTTT; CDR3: CSAREGMGYSNQPQHF
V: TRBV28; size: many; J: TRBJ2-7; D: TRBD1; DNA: TGTGCCAGCAGTTCAGGACAGGAACCCTACGAGCAGTACTTC; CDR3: CASSSGQEPYEQYF